This T cell receptor beta chain is drawn from a study of early T cells in non-severe SARS-CoV-2 infection. A few counts support this clonotype. MiXCR, run by TCRdb on the 5' RACE reads, gives a single entry per CDR3 protein. The table lists approximately 74,000 distinct CDR3 sequences, 13% to 15% of them singletons. This CDR3 has 13 residues. V gave up 0 bases and J gave up 2 bases, with 5 bases separating them. The germline V gene has CDR1 SGDLS and CDR2 YYNGEE. The V call is TRBV9, the J call TRBJ1-1, with no clear D. This TCR came from an adult who was a healthcare worker with PCR-confirmed SARS-CoV-2 infection or an uninfected control (not recorded which). Specimen: whole blood. The CDR3 nucleotides read TGTGCCAGCAGCGTAGAAGAAAACACTGAAGCTTTCTTT. Translation: CASSVEENTEAFF.